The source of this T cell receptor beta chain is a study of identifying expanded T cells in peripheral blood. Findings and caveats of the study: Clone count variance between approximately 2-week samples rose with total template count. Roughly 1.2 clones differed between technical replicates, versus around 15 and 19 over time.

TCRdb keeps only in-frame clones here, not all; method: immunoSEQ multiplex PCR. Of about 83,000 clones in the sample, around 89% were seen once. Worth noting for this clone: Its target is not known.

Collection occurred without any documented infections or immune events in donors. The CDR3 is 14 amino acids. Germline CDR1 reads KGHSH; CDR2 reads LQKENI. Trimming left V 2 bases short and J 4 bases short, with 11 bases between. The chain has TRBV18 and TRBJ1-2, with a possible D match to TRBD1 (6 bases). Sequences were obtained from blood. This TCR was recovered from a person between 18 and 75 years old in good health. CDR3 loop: CASSPGQTGYGYTF. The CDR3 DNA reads TGTGCCAGCTCACCAGGCCAGACAGGCTATGGCTACACCTTC.